A single sample is the source of the 15 T cell receptor beta chains below, sequenced in a study of identical twins. TCRdb passed the 5' RACE reads through MiXCR, listing each CDR3 protein once. The table lists 550,000 to 700,000 distinct CDR3 sequences, 20% to 25% of them singletons. This same sample was also taken into another study, of T cells expressing NK-cell markers.

The sample taken for sequencing was PBMCs. These receptors came from a woman between 18 and 29 years old in good health.

The V call is TRBV20-1, the J call TRBJ2-1, with a tentative D call TRBD1 (6 bases). Trimming took off 0 bases at V and 4 bases at J, with 10 bases between the two ends. The CDR3 has 14 amino acids. CDR1 DFQATT and CDR2 SNEGSKA come from the germline V gene (reference sequence). The CDR3 is CSAREGAAYNEQFF. CDR3 coding DNA: TGCAGTGCTAGAGAGGGGGCAGCTTACAATGAGCAGTTCTTC.

The rearrangement links TRBV20-1 to TRBJ2-3; TRBD1 or TRBD2 may be the D gene (5 bases each). Germline loops: CDR1 DFQATT, CDR2 SNEGSKA (reference sequence). Trimming cost V 6 bases and J 2 bases, with 15 bases left between them. This CDR3 is built from 14 residues. CDR3 protein: CSASYLGTTDTQYF. The CDR3 DNA is TGCAGTGCCTCCTATCTTGGGACCACAGATACGCAGTATTTT.

This chain joins TRBV12-3 or TRBV12-4 and TRBJ2-3, with 8 bases identical to TRBD1. Trimming took 6 bases from V and 4 from J; bases not matched to a gene: 6. CDR3 length equals 14 residues. CDR3 residues: CASRGQGFADTQYF. CDR3 DNA: TGTGCCAGCAGAGGACAGGGTTTCGCAGATACGCAGTATTTT.

This clonotype came up a few times. The V call is TRBV9, the J call TRBJ2-2, with 8 bases aligning to TRBD1. V shed 0 bases, J shed 7 bases, and the junction held 5 bases outside the gene matches. The CDR3 covers 15 residues. Germline-derived CDR1 and CDR2 are SGDLS and YYNGEE. This CDR3 reads CASSVGGTGVGELFF. CDR3 DNA sequence: TGTGCCAGCAGCGTAGGGGGGACAGGCGTCGGGGAGCTGTTTTTT.

This clonotype was seen repeatedly, ten times or more. The J gene is TRBJ1-1, the V gene TRBV29-1; D unclear. This CDR3 has 12 residues. V shed 6 bases and J shed 6 bases, with 14 bases lying between them. Germline CDR1 and CDR2: SQVTM and ANQGSEA. For the CDR3, the DNA is TGCAGCGTCCGGGTTAGAGGCGCTGAAGCTTTCTTT. It encodes CSVRVRGAEAFF.

This clonotype was detected only a few times. The genes are TRBV20-1 and TRBJ2-5; D tentatively reads TRBD1 or TRBD2 (5 bases each). Trimming removed 6 bases from V and 4 bases from J, with 15 bases in between. The CDR3 spans 13 residues. Germline assignment: CDR1 DFQATT and CDR2 SNEGSKA (reference sequence). The CDR3 sequence: CSAERGSRETQYF. The CDR3 DNA reads TGCAGTGCCGAACGGGGCTCCCGAGAGACCCAGTACTTC.

This clonotype was recorded at least ten times. V is TRBV12-3 or TRBV12-4 and J is TRBJ1-1; D call uncertain. The germline V and J ends were trimmed by 8 bases and 6 bases, with 7 bases remaining between them. CDR3 length equals 10 residues. DNA for the CDR3: TGTGCCAGCTTTCCTGCTGAAGCTTTCTTT. It encodes CASFPAEAFF.

V is TRBV7-9 and J is TRBJ2-3; D is undetermined. This CDR3 has 14 residues. From germline, CDR1 is SEHNR and CDR2 FQNEAQ (reference sequence). Deletions cut 5 bases from V and 2 bases from J, with 11 bases between. The CDR3 DNA follows: TGTGCCAGCAGCCTAACGACCACCACAGATACGCAGTATTTT. Translation: CASSLTTTTDTQYF.

There are many counts of this clonotype. The chain is built from TRBV20-1 and TRBJ2-5; weak D call: TRBD2 (6 bases). The ends were cut back, 4 bases at V and 2 bases at J, with 23 bases in the middle. CDR3 size: 17 residues. Looked up from germline, CDR1 is DFQATT and CDR2 is SNEGSKA (reference sequence). This CDR3 is CSAIQLLRDSEQETQYF. The CDR3 DNA follows: TGCAGTGCTATCCAACTCCTACGGGACTCGGAGCAAGAGACCCAGTACTTC.

This clonotype was recorded a few times. The chain employs TRBV12-3 or TRBV12-4 and TRBJ2-3, with 8 bases matching TRBD2. Trimming removed 3 bases from V and 2 bases from J; junction bases left unmatched: 10. The CDR3 totals 17 residues. DNA of the CDR3: TGTGCCAGCAGTTTGGTTCCCAGCGGGGGAACCACAGATACGCAGTATTTT. This gives the protein CASSLVPSGGTTDTQYF.

This rearrangement joins TRBV11-2 to TRBJ2-3, with TRBD2 matching 13 bases. J was trimmed by 6 bases and V by 3 bases; bases with no gene match: 18. CDR3 length: 20 residues. Germline CDR1 reads SGHAT; CDR2 reads FQNNGV. CDR3 sequence reads: CASSFLKPRKLAGGRDTQYF. CDR3 DNA: TGTGCCAGCAGCTTCCTCAAACCTCGAAAACTAGCGGGGGGGCGGGATACGCAGTATTTT.

The chain is built from TRBV20-1 and TRBJ2-1, with D perhaps matching TRBD2 (5 bases). CDR3 length: 14 amino acids. Trimming left V 0 bases short and J 6 bases short, with 12 bases between. The germline V gene encodes CDR1 DFQATT and CDR2 SNEGSKA (reference sequence). Here the CDR3 DNA reads TGCAGTGCTAGAGATTGGGGAGCGGCCAATGAGCAGTTCTTC. It is translated as CSARDWGAANEQFF.

The V gene is TRBV12-3 or TRBV12-4, the J gene TRBJ2-2; 7 bases match TRBD1. The CDR3 loop spans 17 amino acids. V shed 6 bases and J 1 base; nucleotides not matched to a gene: 11. As DNA, the CDR3 is TGTGCCAGCAGCCCCGACTTAGGACAGGTGAACACCGGGGAGCTGTTTTTT. It is translated as CASSPDLGQVNTGELFF.

The J gene is TRBJ2-1, the V gene TRBV18, with 14 bases matching TRBD2. The CDR3 is 16 amino acids. Unmatched junction bases numbered 2, after V lost 0 bases and J lost 7 bases. Germline lookup yields CDR1 KGHSH and CDR2 LQKENI. The CDR3 DNA reads TGTGCCAGCTCACCACCGGGACTAGCGGGAGTAAATGAGCAGTTCTTC. It yields the protein CASSPPGLAGVNEQFF. The full variable domain, rest sourced from reference TRBV18 and TRBJ2-1, is NAGVMQNPRHLVRRRGQEARLRCSPMKGHSHVYWYRQLPEEGLKFMVYLQKENIIDESGMPKERFSAEFPKEGPSILRIQQVVRGDSAAYFCASSPPGLAGVNEQFFGPGTRLTVL.

The chain recombines TRBV3-1 with TRBJ2-7, with TRBD1 identical over 9 bases. Germline CDR1 is LGHDT and CDR2 is YNNKEL (reference sequence). The CDR3 runs to 14 residues. Trimming at V came to 5 bases and at J to 3 bases, leaving 5 bases not matched to a gene. The CDR3 sequence is CASSADRGIYEQYF. CDR3 DNA: TGTGCCAGCAGCGCGGACAGGGGTATCTACGAGCAGTACTTC.